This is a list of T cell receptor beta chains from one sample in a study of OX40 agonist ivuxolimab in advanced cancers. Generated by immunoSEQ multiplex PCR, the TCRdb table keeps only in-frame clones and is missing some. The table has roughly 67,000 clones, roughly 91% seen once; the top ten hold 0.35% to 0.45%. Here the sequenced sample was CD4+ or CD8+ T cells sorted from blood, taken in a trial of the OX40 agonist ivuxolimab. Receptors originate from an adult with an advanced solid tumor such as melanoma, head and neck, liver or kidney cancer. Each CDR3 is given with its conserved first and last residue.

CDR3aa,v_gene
CAIRQGGAYNSPLHF,TRBV5-4
CASSLVRGGTSGNTIYF,TRBV11-2
CASSRGPHRTGELFF,TRBV5-6
CASSSTGGPSQPQHF,TRBV19
CASSQASLAGGFTGELFF,TRBV4-1
CAWRGGLAAMSEQFF,TRBV30
CASSLQGPSQYF,TRBV11-3
CASSELSYEQYF,TRBV6-1
CASSLALQSAHEQYF,TRBV7-9
CASTLRDRDTSPLHF,TRBV5-6
CASRPGQGVADTQYF,TRBV7-9
CASSSTGQKGGELFF,TRBV7-8
CASSREDGRTDTQYF,TRBV5-1
CSVEGTGSQPQHF,TRBV29-1
CASSPRSQASSTDTQYF,TRBV7-9
CAWSGGLAGRETQYF,TRBV30
CASSSRDRDNEQFF,TRBV13
CASNPQLNTEAFF,TRBV6-1
CASSLGLAGIVNEKLFF,TRBV7-9
CASRSDRGTSGNTIYF,TRBV27
CASSLEQGTDEKLFF,TRBV5-1
CASNHLGTYQETQYF,TRBV6-5
CASSRQPPYEQYF,TRBV25-1
CASSVELAGDTGELFF,TRBV9
CASSLASGDRTDTQYF,TRBV5-1
CASSLSSGGVETQYF,TRBV11-3
CAISEEGARTNYGYTF,TRBV10-3
CASSSGGGGETQYF,TRBV5-4
CASSPGTGNQPQHF,TRBV27
CASSPRTGSMNTEAFF,TRBV19
CASSSSGVSQYF,TRBV11-2
CASTRDRGLSPLHF,TRBV6-5
CASSSGQVNSPLHF,TRBV7-2
CASSWHRERGHQQYF,TRBV7-9
CASSLSGGAPNEQFF,TRBV6-6
CASSLEGYGEKLFF,TRBV5-1
CASSYLGGDGYTF,TRBV6-5
CASLSGQPQHF,TRBV4-1
CSASKVEQFF,TRBV20-1
CAWSTRIGRLF,TRBV30
CASSLTQGNQPQHF,TRBV7-2
CASSLVAGGTGTDTQYF,TRBV5-8
CATSRDIGSGANVLTF,TRBV10-3
CASRGTGGFGELFF,TRBV19
CASSLGQFAYEQYF,TRBV5-1
CASTNTDTQYF,TRBV10-2
CASTVGTANEKLFF,TRBV5-1
CASSAEPGTKNQPQHF,TRBV6-1
CASSPLGAEGYTF,TRBV18
CASSEGRGAGYGYTF,TRBV6-1